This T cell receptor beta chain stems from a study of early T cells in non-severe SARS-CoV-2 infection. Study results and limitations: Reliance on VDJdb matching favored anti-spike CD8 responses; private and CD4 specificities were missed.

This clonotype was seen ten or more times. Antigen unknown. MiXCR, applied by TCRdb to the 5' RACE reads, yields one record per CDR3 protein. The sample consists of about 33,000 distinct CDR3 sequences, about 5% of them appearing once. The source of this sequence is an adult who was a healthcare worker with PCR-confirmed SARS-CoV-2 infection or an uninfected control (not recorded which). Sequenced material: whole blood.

The CDR3 DNA is TGTGCCAGTAGTATCTTAGGCGCTGCCCAGGGGGAAGCTTTCTTT. Residues: CASSILGAAQGEAFF. The rearrangement joins TRBV19 to TRBJ1-1, with a possible D match to TRBD1 (6 bases). V was clipped by 3 bases and J by 8 bases, with 19 bases between them. The CDR3 length is 15 residues. CDR1 LNHDA and CDR2 SQIVND come from the germline V gene (reference sequence).